The table lists the clone carrying this TCR beta chain with many counts. Its target is not known. What was amplified from RNA transcripts were TCR beta CDR3 regions. HTBI primers were employed in a first-round RT-PCR of the TCR CDR3. TCRdb itself ran the multiplex PCR reads through MiXCR, one entry per CDR3 protein. Of almost 600,000 distinct CDR3 sequences listed, about half are singletons. The source of the sample is a study of T cells in Graves' hyperthyroidism and ophthalmopathy. Study-wide results and caveats: A 13 V-J model separated ophthalmopathy from stable hyperthyroidism. The blood repertoire included most of the expanded thyroid clonotypes above 0.001.

Recently diagnosed hyperthyroidism of less than 2 months' duration affected patients aged 18 to 65. Thyroid ultrasound and orbital computed tomography, with clinical symptoms and serum thyroxine and TRAb, informed diagnoses. CDR3 length: 16 amino acids. The J segment lost 7 bases and the V segment lost 3 bases, leaving 13 bases of the junction unmatched. Germline assignment: CDR1 LNHNV and CDR2 YYDKDF (reference sequence). The chain combines TRBV15 with TRBJ1-1; TRBD1 matches at 8 bases. The TCR comes from a woman younger than 35 with Graves' hyperthyroidism. Sequencing was done on a sample of peripheral blood or thyroid tissue (not recorded which). CDR3 DNA: TGTGCCACCAGCAGTTCACCGGGACAGGCGGGCAGTGAAGCTTTCTTT. It yields the protein CATSSSPGQAGSEAFF.